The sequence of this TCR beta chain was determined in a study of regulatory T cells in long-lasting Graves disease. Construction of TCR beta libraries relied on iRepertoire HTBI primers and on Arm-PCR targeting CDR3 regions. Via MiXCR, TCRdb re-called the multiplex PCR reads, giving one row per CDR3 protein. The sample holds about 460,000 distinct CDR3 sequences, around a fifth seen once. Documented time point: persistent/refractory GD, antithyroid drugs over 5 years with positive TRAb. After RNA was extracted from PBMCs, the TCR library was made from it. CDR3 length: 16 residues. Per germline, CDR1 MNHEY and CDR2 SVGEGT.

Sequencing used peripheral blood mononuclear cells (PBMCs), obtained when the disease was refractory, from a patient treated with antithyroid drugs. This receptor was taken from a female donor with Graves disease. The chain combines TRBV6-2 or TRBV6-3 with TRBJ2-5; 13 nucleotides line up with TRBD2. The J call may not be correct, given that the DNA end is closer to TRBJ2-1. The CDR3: CASSRLAGGGGNEQFF. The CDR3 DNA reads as TGTGCCAGCAGTCGACTAGCGGGGGGAGGGGGCAATGAGCAGTTCTTC.